The clone carrying this T cell receptor beta chain occurred a few times. This record comes from a study of human T cells and chemical hapten exposure. From the RACE reads, TCRdb called clonotypes with MiXCR, one entry per CDR3 protein. Among tens of thousands of distinct CDR3 sequences listed, approximately 9.9% were seen once. Noted time point: pre-sensitization, week 0. Treatment noted: therapeutic diphenylcyclopropenone sensitization with weekly scalp DPC. This CDR3 contains 12 residues. Trimming pared 0 bases from V and 4 bases from J, leaving 3 bases between. Per germline, CDR1 WSHSY and CDR2 SAAADI.

The chain couples TRBV10-2 to TRBJ1-2; D is ambiguous. This sequence was found in a man between 35 and 55 years old with alopecia areata. Some clones in this sample may be carry-over from other donors' samples. This sample comprised whole blood, obtained in connection with sensitization to the hapten diphenylcyclopropenone (DPC). The CDR3 protein is CASSESLYGYTF. CDR3 in DNA: TGCGCCAGCAGTGAGTCGCTCTATGGCTACACCTTC.